Each of the 30 T cell receptor beta chains below was sequenced from the same sample in a study of cytomegalovirus exposure and HLA in healthy donors. PCR was performed using 60 Vbeta and 13 Jbeta primers. Sequenced by immunoSEQ multiplex PCR; TCRdb stores in-frame clones only, minus some. Of 160,000 or so clones listed, around four fifths are singletons. The sequencing input was PBMCs. The receptors were gathered from a woman in her fifties or sixties in good health and CMV-seronegative.

The chain uses TRBV6-5 and TRBJ2-2, with D possibly matching TRBD1 (5 bases). V lost 5 bases and J 1 base, leaving 11 bases between the germline ends. The germline CDR1 and CDR2 sequences are MNHEY and SVGAGI. The CDR3 runs 15 residues. The CDR3 sequence is CASSRQQENTGELFF. In DNA, the CDR3 is TGTGCCAGCAGTCGACAACAGGAGAACACCGGGGAGCTGTTTTTT.

V gene TRBV6-1 combines with J gene TRBJ2-1; 11 bases map to TRBD1. The junction had 7 bases not matched to a gene; V was cut back by 7 bases and J by 5 bases. This CDR3 has 15 amino acids. The germline V gene has CDR1 MNHNS and CDR2 SASEGT. CDR3 nucleotides: TGTGCCAGCACCCGGACAGGGGGCATAGACAATGAGCAGTTCTTC. Protein sequence: CASTRTGGIDNEQFF.

The chain couples TRBV7-9 to TRBJ1-2; 10 nucleotides line up with TRBD1. CDR1 SEHNR and CDR2 FQNEAQ come from the germline V gene (reference sequence). The CDR3 has 15 amino acids. The V and J ends lost 5 bases and 13 bases, in that order; junction bases with no gene match: 16. Here the CDR3 DNA reads TGTGCCAGCAGCCTTCTCGGGACAGGGGAGATGGCGGGCACCTTC. Translated: CASSLLGTGEMAGTF.

This chain links TRBV29-1 with TRBJ1-1; perhaps TRBD1 as D (6 bases). Trimming cost V 5 bases and J 5 bases, with 21 bases left between them. CDR1 and CDR2 (germline): SQVTM, ANQGSEA. CDR3 size: 15 residues. This CDR3 reads CSVSGDGRGGTEAFF. CDR3 bases: TGCAGCGTTTCCGGGGATGGGAGGGGGGGGACTGAAGCTTTCTTT.

The chain combines TRBV29-1 with TRBJ1-1; weak D call: TRBD1 (5 bases). Germline V gene data show CDR1 as SQVTM and CDR2 as ANQGSEA. The germline V and J ends were trimmed by 5 bases and 1 base, with 14 bases remaining between them. The CDR3 loop spans 14 amino acids. DNA of the CDR3: TGCAGCGTTTTCTTATACAGGTCGAACACTGAAGCTTTCTTT. It yields the protein CSVFLYRSNTEAFF.

The chain is built from TRBV4-3 and TRBJ1-4, with D possibly TRBD1 on 6 matching bases. V dropped 4 bases and J dropped 4 bases, with 7 bases sitting between them. Germline V lookup: CDR1 LGHNA, CDR2 YSLEER. The CDR3 consists of 13 residues. The CDR3: CASSRTDNEKLFF. CDR3 nucleotides: TGCGCCAGCAGCCGGACAGATAATGAAAAACTGTTTTTT.

V usage is TRBV29-1 and J usage is TRBJ1-1, with D maybe TRBD1 (6 bases). Trimming stripped 3 bases from V and 4 bases from J, with 18 bases between. CDR1 and CDR2 (germline): SQVTM, ANQGSEA. The CDR3 length is 15 residues. In DNA, the CDR3 is TGCAGCGTTGAGTGGGGGCGCCGGTTGGGCACTGAAGCTTTCTTT. Translation: CSVEWGRRLGTEAFF. The whole variable domain, filled in from reference TRBV29-1 and TRBJ1-1, reads SAVISQKPSRDICQRGTSLTIQCQVDSQVTMMFWYRQQPGQSLTLIATANQGSEATYESGFVIDKFPISRPNLTFSTLTVSNMSPEDSSIYLCSVEWGRRLGTEAFFGQGTRLTVV.

The gene calls are TRBV4-1 and TRBJ1-1, with a tentative D call TRBD1 (5 bases). The germline V gene has CDR1 MGHRA and CDR2 YSYEKL. The CDR3 runs to 13 residues. With 10 bases removed from V and 0 bases from J, the gap between germline ends came to 12 bases. The CDR3 nucleotides are TGCGCCACCAGAGGGGACTTGAACACTGAAGCTTTCTTT. It encodes CATRGDLNTEAFF.

This clone was counted a few times. The rearrangement uses TRBV6-5 and TRBJ2-7; possible D gene TRBD2, 5 bases. Trimming removed 5 bases from V and 7 bases from J, with 15 bases in between. Germline lookup yields CDR1 MNHEY and CDR2 SVGAGI. This CDR3 is 13 amino acids long. The CDR3 DNA reads TGTGCCAGCAGTCAGGTGGGAGTAGGAGAGCAGTACTTC. This codes for CASSQVGVGEQYF.

V and J are TRBV2 and TRBJ2-3; a possible D gene is TRBD1 (6 bases). The CDR3 spans 16 residues. CDR1 and CDR2 (germline): SNHLY, FYNNEI. V dropped 6 bases and J dropped 2 bases, with 18 bases sitting between them. CDR3 bases: TGTGCCAGCAGGAGAGGATCACAGGGCCTCACAGATACGCAGTATTTT. This gives the protein CASRRGSQGLTDTQYF. The whole variable domain, remainder taken from reference TRBV2 and TRBJ2-3, is EPEVTQTPSHQVTQMGQEVILRCVPISNHLYFYWYRQILGQKVEFLVSFYNNEISEKSEIFDDQFSVERPDGSNFTLKIRSTKLEDSAMYFCASRRGSQGLTDTQYFGPGTRLTVL.

The chain carries TRBV4-2 and TRBJ2-7, with 12 bases aligning to TRBD1. The CDR3 is 16 amino acids. Germline values: CDR1 LGHNA, CDR2 YNFKEQ. The V gene end was trimmed by 3 bases and the J gene end by 6 bases; junction bases not matched to a gene: 9. The CDR3 sequence is CASSHGDGTGGGEQYF. CDR3 in DNA: TGTGCCAGCAGCCATGGCGACGGGACAGGGGGCGGCGAGCAGTACTTC.

The chain joins TRBV9 to TRBJ2-5, with D unresolved. Germline V gene sequence: CDR1 SGDLS, CDR2 YYNGEE. The CDR3 runs 13 residues. The germline V and J ends were trimmed by 4 bases and 2 bases, with 9 bases remaining between them. As DNA, the CDR3 is TGTGCCAGCAGCCCCCACTATCAAGAGACCCAGTACTTC. Its protein product is CASSPHYQETQYF. The entire variable domain, with the rest obtained from reference TRBV9 and TRBJ2-5, is as follows: DSGVTQTPKHLITATGQRVTLRCSPRSGDLSVYWYQQSLDQGLQFLIQYYNGEERAKGNILERFSAQQFPDLHSELNLSSLELGDSALYFCASSPHYQETQYFGPGTRLLVL.

This chain links TRBV4-1 with TRBJ2-7; TRBD2 agrees at 9 bases. V lost 0 bases and J lost 7; bases outside the gene matches: 10. Germline CDR1 is MGHRA and CDR2 is YSYEKL. The CDR3 is made up of 16 amino acids. The chain's CDR3 is CASSQEGIAGVDEQYF. CDR3 nucleotides: TGCGCCAGCAGCCAAGAGGGGATAGCGGGAGTAGATGAGCAGTACTTC.

The chain uses TRBV9 and TRBJ1-1, with 9 bases fitting TRBD1. V gave up 2 bases and J gave up 1 base; unmatched junction bases: 3. The CDR3 extends over 15 amino acids. CDR1 and CDR2 (germline): SGDLS, YYNGEE. CDR3 nucleotide sequence: TGTGCCAGCAGCGTTCGGACAGGGGCGAACACTGAAGCTTTCTTT. Protein product: CASSVRTGANTEAFF.

This clone was recorded a few times. The rearrangement uses TRBV9 and TRBJ2-5; 8 bases map to TRBD2. The CDR3 covers 13 residues. V dropped 2 bases and J dropped 5; count of bases not matched to a gene: 2. From germline, CDR1 is SGDLS and CDR2 YYNGEE. The CDR3: CASSVGLAETQYF. The CDR3 coding sequence is TGTGCCAGCAGCGTCGGACTAGCTGAGACCCAGTACTTC.

This clone has only one observation. The chain joins TRBV11-2 to TRBJ2-5; TRBD1 might be the D (5 bases). The CDR3 loop spans 17 amino acids. The V end was cut by 5 bases, the J end by 0 bases, with 19 bases between. Germline lookup yields CDR1 SGHAT and CDR2 FQNNGV. CDR3 sequence reads: CASSQKPDSRYQETQYF. CDR3 nucleotides: TGTGCCAGCAGCCAGAAACCAGACAGCAGGTACCAAGAGACCCAGTACTTC.

The V gene is TRBV19, the J gene TRBJ1-2, with a tentative D call TRBD1 (5 bases). V was clipped by 0 bases and J by 7 bases, with 12 bases between them. Germline-derived CDR1 and CDR2 are LNHDA and SQIVND (reference sequence). The CDR3 length is 14 residues. CDR3 nucleotide sequence: TGTGCCAGTAGTATAGATCAAGGGGCGACTGGCTACACCTTC. Translation: CASSIDQGATGYTF.

The gene calls are TRBV18 and TRBJ1-3, with D possibly TRBD1 on 6 matching bases. Germline V gene lookup returns CDR1 KGHSH and CDR2 LQKENI. The CDR3 has 14 residues. V was trimmed by 6 bases and J by 4 bases, leaving 13 bases between them. DNA for the CDR3: TGTGCCAGCTCGACGGCAGGGGTAGGAAACACCATATATTTT. Translated, it gives CASSTAGVGNTIYF.

Here the CDR3 DNA reads TGTGCCAGCAGCCTACAGGGTAGGGATAGGAACACTGAAGCTTTCTTT. Its protein is CASSLQGRDRNTEAFF. The chain employs TRBV28 and TRBJ1-1; D possibly corresponds to TRBD1 (6 bases). CDR1 is MDHEN and CDR2 is SYDVKM in the germline V gene. The ends were cut back, 6 bases at V and 1 base at J, with 18 bases in the middle. This CDR3 region has 16 residues.

The J gene is TRBJ1-3, the V gene TRBV6-5; D remains ambiguous. Trimming took off 2 bases at V and 7 bases at J, with 3 bases between the two ends. The CDR3 extends over 11 amino acids. The germline gives CDR1 MNHEY, CDR2 SVGAGI. CDR3 DNA sequence: TGTGCCAGCAGTTACCTGAACACCATATATTTT. This translates into CASSYLNTIYF.

The chain is built from TRBV5-1 and TRBJ2-3; D gene unclear. The CDR3 has 13 residues. Looked up from germline, CDR1 is SGHRS and CDR2 is YFSETQ. Trimming removed 7 bases at V and 2 bases at J, with 11 bases between. The CDR3 coding sequence is TGCGCCAGCCACTCGGTCCCCACAGATACGCAGTATTTT. It yields the protein CASHSVPTDTQYF. The complete variable domain, with remaining parts taken from reference TRBV5-1 and TRBJ2-3, reads KAGVTQTPRYLIKTRGQQVTLSCSPISGHRSVSWYQQTPGQGLQFLFEYFSETQRNKGNFPGRFSGRQFSNSRSEMNVSTLELGDSALYLCASHSVPTDTQYFGPGTRLTVL.

The rearrangement links TRBV18 to TRBJ1-2; D gene ambiguous. The ends were cut back, 6 bases at V and 4 bases at J, with 12 bases in the middle. This CDR3 has 13 residues. CDR1 is KGHSH, CDR2 LQKENI, per germline. CDR3 region: CASSFGSRYGYTF. The CDR3 DNA reads TGTGCCAGCTCCTTCGGGAGCCGCTATGGCTACACCTTC.

CDR3 coding DNA: TGCGCCAGCAGCCAAGGCCTCCAGATCTCCTACGAGCAGTACTTC. Encoded protein: CASSQGLQISYEQYF. This chain uses TRBV4-3 with TRBJ2-7; D gene ambiguous. Per the germline V gene, CDR1 is LGHNA and CDR2 is YSLEER. V was trimmed by 1 base and J by 0 bases, leaving 10 bases between them. The length of the CDR3 is 15 residues.

The V call is TRBV7-9, the J call TRBJ2-2; 8 positions match TRBD1. V was clipped by 5 bases and J by 2 bases; unmatched bases: 10. There are 17 residues in the CDR3. Germline CDR1 is SEHNR and CDR2 is FQNEAQ (reference sequence). This chain's CDR3 is CASSQLTGAANTGELFF. CDR3 DNA sequence: TGTGCCAGCAGCCAACTGACAGGGGCGGCAAACACCGGGGAGCTGTTTTTT.

The chain joins TRBV4-2 to TRBJ2-7; tentative D call: TRBD1 (5 bases). The V gene's germline CDR1 is LGHNA and CDR2 YNFKEQ. Trimming stripped 5 bases from V and 5 bases from J, with 16 bases between. CDR3 length: 14 amino acids. The CDR3 here is CASSAQGFVHEQYF. Here the CDR3 DNA reads TGTGCCAGCAGCGCTCAGGGATTTGTCCACGAGCAGTACTTC.

The chain joins TRBV4-3 to TRBJ2-3; 7 nucleotides align to TRBD1. Trimming at V came to 3 bases and at J to 1 base, leaving 7 bases not matched to a gene. The germline gives CDR1 LGHNA, CDR2 YSLEER. The CDR3 runs 16 residues. The chain's CDR3 is CASSHFPGTGTDTQYF. In nucleotides, the CDR3 is TGCGCCAGCAGCCATTTCCCAGGGACAGGCACAGATACGCAGTATTTT.

The genes are TRBV9 and TRBJ2-2, with TRBD2 identical over 9 bases. This CDR3 contains 16 residues. The V segment lost 4 bases and the J segment 4 bases; nucleotides outside the gene matches: 8. Germline V CDR1 and CDR2: SGDLS, YYNGEE. CDR3 protein: CASSPPGLAATGELFF. The CDR3 region has the DNA TGTGCCAGCAGCCCCCCGGGACTAGCAGCCACCGGGGAGCTGTTTTTT.

J is TRBJ1-1 and V is TRBV28; the D gene is possibly TRBD1 (5 bases). Trimming stripped 6 bases from V and 0 bases from J, with 14 bases between. Germline CDR1 reads MDHEN; CDR2 reads SYDVKM. The CDR3 covers 15 residues. CDR3 sequence: CASSPFRGLNTEAFF. For the CDR3, the DNA is TGTGCCAGCAGCCCATTCCGGGGGTTGAACACTGAAGCTTTCTTT.

The chain combines TRBV7-9 with TRBJ1-2; 7 bases agree with TRBD1. The CDR3 totals 15 residues. The germline gives CDR1 SEHNR, CDR2 FQNEAQ (reference sequence). V lost 0 bases, J lost 5 bases, and 6 bases stayed unmatched. The chain's CDR3 is CASSLAQETGYGYTF. CDR3 coding DNA: TGTGCCAGCAGCTTAGCGCAGGAGACAGGGTATGGCTACACCTTC.

The chain employs TRBV7-2 and TRBJ1-2, with D possibly matching TRBD1 (6 bases). Germline V gene sequence: CDR1 SGHTA, CDR2 FQGNSA. This CDR3 has 16 amino acids. Trimming took 5 bases from V and 4 from J, leaving 20 bases between them. Written as DNA, the CDR3 is TGTGCCAGCAGCCCTGGTTTCGGGGGGCGCAGCTATGGCTACACCTTC. This codes for CASSPGFGGRSYGYTF.